The rows below give T cell receptor beta chains drawn from one sample of a study of CD8 T cells in Susac syndrome. Via MiXCR, TCRdb re-called the immunoSEQ multiplex PCR reads, giving one row per CDR3 protein. The sample holds 200,000 or so distinct CDR3 sequences; about 95% are singletons and the top ten take 0.093%. The source material was CD4+ T cells from PBMCs. The origin of the receptors is a human donor with multiple sclerosis. Each CDR3 is given with its conserved first and last residue. Fields, in order: V gene, J gene, clone size, D gene, CDR3 protein, CDR3 DNA. The D gene is left open where the match is weak. Size is omitted from some rows. Given values are once, few, many or a class for expanded clones.

>TRBV5-1|TRBJ2-5|.|TRBD2
CASSRGSGTRAQYF
TGCGCCAGCAGCCGAGGTAGCGGGACCAGGGCCCAGTACTTC
>TRBV6-1|TRBJ2-1|.|TRBD2
CASSEVLARYEQFF
TGTGCCAGCAGTGAAGTACTAGCGCGGTATGAGCAGTTCTTC
>TRBV5-6|TRBJ2-7|.|.
CASSLGGGDSAQYF
TGTGCCAGCAGCTTAGGTGGAGGGGATTCGGCGCAGTACTTC
>TRBV9|TRBJ2-2|.|.
CASSAPGWGGELFF
TGTGCCAGCAGCGCCCCGGGCTGGGGCGGGGAGCTGTTTTTT
>TRBV3-1|TRBJ2-1|.|.
CASSPLGREYNEQFF
TGTGCCAGCAGCCCCCTAGGCAGGGAGTACAATGAGCAGTTCTTC
>TRBV4-1|TRBJ1-2|.|TRBD1
CASSRSGTGGPTLIANYGYTF
TGCGCCAGCAGCCGGAGCGGGACAGGAGGACCCACCCTTATAGCTAACTATGGCTACACCTTC
>TRBV20-1|TRBJ2-1|few|TRBD2
CSARGTSGSYNEQFF
TGCAGTGCTAGAGGGACTAGCGGCTCCTACAATGAGCAGTTCTTC
>TRBV7-9|TRBJ2-6|.|.
CASSLFLSGANVLTF
TGTGCCAGCAGCTTATTCCTCTCTGGGGCCAACGTCCTGACTTTC
>TRBV11-2|TRBJ2-7|.|.
CASSLEQTSEQYF
TGTGCCAGCAGCTTAGAACAGACCAGCGAGCAGTACTTC
>TRBV20-1|TRBJ2-7|.|TRBD2
CSASQAGGPGEQYF
TGCAGTGCTTCTCAAGCGGGAGGGCCGGGAGAGCAGTACTTC
>TRBV19|TRBJ1-5|.|.
CASNWQYNQPQHF
TGTGCCAGTAATTGGCAATACAATCAGCCCCAGCATTTT
>TRBV3-1|TRBJ2-5|.|.
CASSQRSPGETQYF
TGTGCCAGCAGCCAGCGTAGTCCCGGAGAGACCCAGTACTTC
>TRBV4-1|TRBJ2-6|.|.
CASSFRTSGANVLTF
TGCGCCAGCAGCTTTCGGACCTCTGGGGCCAACGTCCTGACTTTC
>TRBV15|TRBJ2-3|.|.
CATSPSPGEHWSTDTQYF
TGTGCCACCAGCCCCTCCCCCGGGGAACACTGGAGCACAGATACGCAGTATTTT
>TRBV2|TRBJ2-5|.|.
CASKAWAGSRRETQYF
TGTGCCAGCAAGGCGTGGGCGGGGAGCCGACGAGAGACCCAGTACTTC
>TRBV27|TRBJ1-6|.|TRBD1
CASSPRSDRVHSPLHF
TGTGCCAGCAGCCCCAGATCGGACAGGGTGCATTCACCCCTCCACTTT
>TRBV18|TRBJ2-3|.|.
CASLPWDGHTDTQYF
TGTGCCAGCTTACCCTGGGACGGTCACACAGATACGCAGTATTTT
>TRBV6-5|TRBJ2-7|.|TRBD2
CASSDGRPEGQYF
TGTGCCAGCAGCGACGGGAGGCCCGAAGGGCAGTACTTC
>TRBV2|TRBJ2-1|.|TRBD1
CASTFTGDEQFF
TGTGCCAGCACCTTCACAGGGGATGAGCAGTTCTTC
>TRBV25-1|TRBJ1-2|.|.
CASIPAGLSYGYTF
TGTGCCAGCATCCCAGCCGGTCTGAGCTATGGCTACACCTTC
>TRBV3-1|TRBJ2-7|.|.
CASRDSSYEQYF
TGTGCCTCCCGGGACTCTTCCTACGAGCAGTACTTC
>TRBV5-6|TRBJ1-5|.|.
CASSLAQGLYHQHF
TGTGCCAGCAGCTTGGCTCAGGGCCTATACCATCAGCATTTT
>TRBV25-1|TRBJ2-7|.|TRBD2
CASSATSGRNEQYF
TGTGCCAGCAGTGCCACTAGCGGGAGAAACGAGCAGTACTTC
>TRBV20-1|TRBJ2-2|.|.
CSATPNRNTGELFF
TGCAGTGCCACACCGAACAGGAACACCGGGGAGCTGTTTTTT
>TRBV7-8|TRBJ2-6|once|.
CASGVRGANVLTF
TGTGCCAGCGGAGTACGAGGGGCCAACGTCCTGACTTTC
>TRBV30|TRBJ2-7|.|TRBD2
CAWSVSGSSYEQYF
TGTGCCTGGAGTGTAAGCGGGAGCTCCTACGAGCAGTACTTC
>TRBV5-6|TRBJ1-6|.|.
CASSRKQGGNSPLHF
TGTGCCAGCAGCCGTAAACAGGGCGGTAATTCACCCCTCCACTTT
>TRBV9|TRBJ1-4|.|.
CARGRRREKLFF
TGTGCCAGAGGTAGGAGGCGAGAAAAACTGTTTTTT